The 14 T cell receptor beta chains below all came from one sample that was sequenced in a study of blood T cell repertoires in COVID-19. Here immunoSEQ multiplex PCR was the method, and the copy in TCRdb shows in-frame clones only, minus some. This sample has some 200,000 clones, with roughly 90% found just once. Specimen: PBMCs or T cells enriched from blood (not recorded which). These receptors were obtained from a young woman who had recovered from COVID-19.

The V gene is TRBV21-1, the J gene TRBJ2-7; TRBD1, the table's D call, was not compared with the DNA. TRBV21-1 is termed a pseudogene. This CDR3 is 17 amino acids long. The CDR3 loop is CASSKALDRESSYEQYF. DNA for the CDR3: TGTGCCAGCAGCAAAGCGCTTGACAGGGAGAGCTCCTACGAGCAGTACTTC.

The V and J genes are TRBV10-3 and TRBJ1-4; no clear D. The germline V and J ends were trimmed by 10 bases and 5 bases, with 17 bases remaining between them. This CDR3 region has 14 residues. Per the germline V gene, CDR1 is ENHRY and CDR2 is SYGVKD. This CDR3 is CATALTYGNEKLFF. Written as DNA, the CDR3 is TGTGCCACCGCCTTAACCTACGGGAATGAAAAACTGTTTTTT.

This chain joins TRBV19 and TRBJ2-7; perhaps TRBD1 as D (6 bases). The V gene's germline CDR1 is LNHDA and CDR2 SQIVND (reference sequence). The CDR3 consists of 14 residues. V lost 7 bases and J lost 2, with 15 bases in between. As DNA, the CDR3 is TGTGCCAGTAAGTTGTCCAGGGGTCCCTACGAGCAGTACTTC. Translating gives CASKLSRGPYEQYF.

The J gene is TRBJ2-1, the V gene TRBV6-5; D possibly corresponds to TRBD2 (6 bases). From germline, CDR1 is MNHEY and CDR2 SVGAGI. V lost 9 bases and J lost 3, with 18 bases in between. The CDR3 runs to 15 residues. The CDR3 nucleotides read TGTGCCAGTTCTCAGCTAGCGAGGGTCTACAATGAGCAGTTCTTC. This encodes CASSQLARVYNEQFF.

The rearrangement uses TRBV7-9 and TRBJ1-2; D not certain. The germline gives CDR1 SEHNR, CDR2 FQNEAQ (reference sequence). The CDR3 spans 16 residues. Trimming removed 5 bases from V and 4 bases from J, with 20 bases in between. The CDR3 protein is CASSTRGELAVYGYTF. CDR3 nucleotide sequence: TGTGCCAGCAGCACTCGGGGAGAGCTGGCCGTCTATGGCTACACCTTC.

The rearrangement uses TRBV19 and TRBJ2-2, with 7 bases lining up with TRBD1. Germline CDR1 is LNHDA and CDR2 is SQIVND (reference sequence). The CDR3 totals 14 residues. With 4 bases clipped from V and 5 bases from J, the junction kept 4 bases outside the gene matches. For the CDR3, the DNA is TGTGCCAGTAGTACCGACAGGGTTACCGGGGAGCTGTTTTTT. This encodes CASSTDRVTGELFF.

This chain connects TRBV2 to TRBJ1-4, with a weak D call TRBD1 (6 bases). Trimming shortened V by 6 bases and J by 5 bases, and 13 bases separated the two germline ends. Looked up from germline, CDR1 is SNHLY and CDR2 is FYNNEI. The CDR3 totals 14 residues. The CDR3: CASSTGTGNEKLFF. The CDR3 DNA sequence: TGTGCCAGCAGCACAGGGACGGGGAATGAAAAACTGTTTTTT.

This chain links TRBV4-1 with TRBJ2-7; possibly TRBD1 for D (6 bases). The ends were cut back, 3 bases at V and 4 bases at J, with 13 bases in the middle. This CDR3 contains 14 residues. Germline assignment: CDR1 MGHRA and CDR2 YSYEKL. The CDR3: CASSQGPQGYEQYF. CDR3 coding DNA: TGCGCCAGCAGCCAGGGTCCACAGGGTTACGAGCAGTACTTC.

J is TRBJ1-5 and V is TRBV27; no definite D call. Trimming took off 6 bases at V and 6 bases at J, with 21 bases between the two ends. The CDR3 covers 16 residues. Germline CDR1 MNHEY, CDR2 SMNVEV (reference sequence). The CDR3 sequence is CASSQNPPAGGQPQHF. The CDR3 DNA is TGTGCCAGCAGCCAAAACCCCCCCGCAGGAGGTCAGCCCCAGCATTTT.

The genes are TRBV6-1 and TRBJ1-2; 7 bases line up with TRBD1. Germline CDR1 is MNHNS and CDR2 is SASEGT. The CDR3 is 16 residues long. The V gene end was trimmed by 2 bases and the J gene end by 6 bases; junction bases not matched to a gene: 12. The CDR3 nucleotides read TGTGCCAGCAGTGAAAGGTCAAGGGACAGCCTCCATGGCTACACCTTC. Its protein product is CASSERSRDSLHGYTF.

As concerns this clone: Other DNA sequences within the sample encode an identical CDR3. The chain joins TRBV5-1 to TRBJ1-5, with D possibly TRBD1 on 6 matching bases. The CDR3 has 13 residues. Germline lookup yields CDR1 SGHRS and CDR2 YFSETQ. Trimming removed 0 bases at V and 6 bases at J, with 7 bases between. The CDR3 loop is CASSLGGGQPQHF. The CDR3 DNA is TGCGCCAGCAGCTTGGGAGGGGGTCAGCCCCAGCATTTT.

The CDR3 reads CASSISGVPYNEQFF. CDR3 coding DNA: TGTGCCAGTAGTATCAGCGGGGTGCCCTACAATGAGCAGTTCTTC. The chain joins TRBV19 to TRBJ2-1; 7 nucleotides agree with TRBD2. The CDR3 totals 15 residues. The J segment lost 2 bases and the V segment lost 3 bases, leaving 4 bases of the junction unmatched. CDR1 LNHDA and CDR2 SQIVND come from the germline V gene (reference sequence).

With regard to this clone: The sample carries other DNA sequences with the same CDR3. This chain joins TRBV5-1 and TRBJ2-5; 15 nucleotides match TRBD2. J gave up 2 bases and V 4 bases, and 3 bases lay outside the gene matches. The CDR3 contains 16 residues. Germline V lookup: CDR1 SGHRS, CDR2 YFSETQ. CDR3 protein: CASSLGTSGGQETQYF. The CDR3 DNA follows: TGCGCCAGCAGCCTCGGGACTAGCGGGGGGCAAGAGACCCAGTACTTC. Drawing the rest from reference TRBV5-1 and TRBJ2-5, the complete variable domain is KAGVTQTPRYLIKTRGQQVTLSCSPISGHRSVSWYQQTPGQGLQFLFEYFSETQRNKGNFPGRFSGRQFSNSRSEMNVSTLELGDSALYLCASSLGTSGGQETQYFGPGTRLLVL.

This sequence joins TRBV4-1 and TRBJ2-1, with 7 bases that match TRBD2. CDR3 size: 17 residues. Germline CDR1 reads MGHRA; CDR2 reads YSYEKL. J was trimmed by 7 bases and V by 1 base; bases with no gene match: 13. In DNA form, the CDR3 reads TGCGCCAGCAGCCAAGCCCCACCTCCTAGCGGTTATAATGAGCAGTTCTTC. Its translation is CASSQAPPPSGYNEQFF.